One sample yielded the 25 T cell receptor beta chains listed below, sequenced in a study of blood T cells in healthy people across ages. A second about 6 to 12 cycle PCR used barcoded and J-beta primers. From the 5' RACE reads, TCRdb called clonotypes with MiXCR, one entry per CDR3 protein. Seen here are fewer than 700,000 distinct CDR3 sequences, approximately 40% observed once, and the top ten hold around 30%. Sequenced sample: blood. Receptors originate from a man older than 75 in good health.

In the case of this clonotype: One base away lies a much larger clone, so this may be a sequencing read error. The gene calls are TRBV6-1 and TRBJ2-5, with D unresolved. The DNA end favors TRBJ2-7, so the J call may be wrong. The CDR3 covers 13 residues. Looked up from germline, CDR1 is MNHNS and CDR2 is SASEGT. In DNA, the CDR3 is TGTGCCAGCGGTGAAGCATCGACAACCGAGCAGTACTTC. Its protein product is CASGEASTTEQYF.

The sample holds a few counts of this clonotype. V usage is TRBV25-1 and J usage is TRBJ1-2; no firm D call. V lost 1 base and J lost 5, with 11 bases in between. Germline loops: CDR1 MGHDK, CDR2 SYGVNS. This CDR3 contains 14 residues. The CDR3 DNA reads TGTGCCAGCAGTGAATCCGGGCGTGGGTATGGCTACACCTTC. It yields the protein CASSESGRGYGYTF.

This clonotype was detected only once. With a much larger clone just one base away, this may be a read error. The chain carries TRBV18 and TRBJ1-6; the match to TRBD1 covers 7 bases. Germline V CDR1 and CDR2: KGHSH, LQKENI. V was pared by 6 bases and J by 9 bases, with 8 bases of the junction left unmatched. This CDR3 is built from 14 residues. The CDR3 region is CASSLRDSSSPLHF. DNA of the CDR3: TGTGCCAGCTCCCTCCGGGACAGCAGTTCACCCCTCCACTTT.

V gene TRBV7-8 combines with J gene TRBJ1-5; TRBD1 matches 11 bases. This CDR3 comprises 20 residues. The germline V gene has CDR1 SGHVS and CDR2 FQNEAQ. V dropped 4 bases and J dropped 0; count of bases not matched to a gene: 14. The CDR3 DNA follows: TGTGCCAGCAGCTCCCCTATGGGGACAGGGGGGCTTTCTAGCAATCAGCCCCAGCATTTT. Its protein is CASSSPMGTGGLSSNQPQHF.

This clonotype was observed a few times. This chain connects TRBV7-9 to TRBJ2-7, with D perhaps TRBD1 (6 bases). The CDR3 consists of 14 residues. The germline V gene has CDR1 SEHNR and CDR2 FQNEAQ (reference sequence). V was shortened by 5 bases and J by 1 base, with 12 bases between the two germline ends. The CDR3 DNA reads TGTGCCAGCAGCCCCGCACAGGGATCCTACGAGCAGTACTTC. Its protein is CASSPAQGSYEQYF.

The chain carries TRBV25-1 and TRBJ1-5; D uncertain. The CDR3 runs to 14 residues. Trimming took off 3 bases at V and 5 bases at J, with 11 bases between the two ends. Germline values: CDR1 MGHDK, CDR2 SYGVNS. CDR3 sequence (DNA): TGTGCCAGCAGTGACGCCCTAAACTATCAGCCCCAGCATTTT. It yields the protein CASSDALNYQPQHF.

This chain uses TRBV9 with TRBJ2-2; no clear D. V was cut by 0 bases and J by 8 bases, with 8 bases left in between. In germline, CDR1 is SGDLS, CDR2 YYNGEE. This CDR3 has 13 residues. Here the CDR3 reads CASSVEGLGELFF. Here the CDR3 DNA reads TGTGCCAGCAGCGTAGAAGGGCTGGGGGAGCTGTTTTTT.

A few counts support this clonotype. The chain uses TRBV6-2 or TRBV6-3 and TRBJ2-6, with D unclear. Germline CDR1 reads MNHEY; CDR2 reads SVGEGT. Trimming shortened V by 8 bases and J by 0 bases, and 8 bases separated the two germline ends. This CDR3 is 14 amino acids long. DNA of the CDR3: TGTGCCAGCGGAACCAACTCTGGGGCCAACGTCCTGACTTTC. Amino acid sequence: CASGTNSGANVLTF.

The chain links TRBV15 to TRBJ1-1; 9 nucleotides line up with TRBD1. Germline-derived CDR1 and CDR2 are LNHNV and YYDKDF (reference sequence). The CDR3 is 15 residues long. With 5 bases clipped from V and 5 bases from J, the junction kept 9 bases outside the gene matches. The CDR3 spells CATSPRRTGDTEAFF. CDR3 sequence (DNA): TGTGCCACCAGCCCCCGGCGGACAGGGGATACTGAAGCTTTCTTT.

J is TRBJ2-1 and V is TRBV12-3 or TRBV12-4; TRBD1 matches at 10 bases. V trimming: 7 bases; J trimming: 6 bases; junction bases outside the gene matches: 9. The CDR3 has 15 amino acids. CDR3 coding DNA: TGTGCCAGCAACCGACCGGGACAGGGGCTCAATGAGCAGTTCTTC. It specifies CASNRPGQGLNEQFF.

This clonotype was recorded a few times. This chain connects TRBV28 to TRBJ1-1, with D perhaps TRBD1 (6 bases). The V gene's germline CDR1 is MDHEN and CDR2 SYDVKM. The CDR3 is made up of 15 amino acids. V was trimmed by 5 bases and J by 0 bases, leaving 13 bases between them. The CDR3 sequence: CASSLDSNMNTEAFF. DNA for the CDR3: TGTGCCAGCAGTCTGGACAGTAACATGAACACTGAAGCTTTCTTT.

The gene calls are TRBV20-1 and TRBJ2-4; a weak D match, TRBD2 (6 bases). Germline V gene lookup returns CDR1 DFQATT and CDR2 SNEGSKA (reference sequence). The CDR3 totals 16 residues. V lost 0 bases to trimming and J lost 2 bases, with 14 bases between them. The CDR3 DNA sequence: TGCAGTGCTAGAGATCCGACGGGAGCATCCAAAAACATTCAGTACTTC. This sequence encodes CSARDPTGASKNIQYF.

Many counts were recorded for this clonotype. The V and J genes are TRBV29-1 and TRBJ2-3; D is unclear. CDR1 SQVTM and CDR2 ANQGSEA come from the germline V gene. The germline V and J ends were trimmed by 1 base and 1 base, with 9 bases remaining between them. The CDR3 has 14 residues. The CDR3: CSVEGSTGTDTQYF. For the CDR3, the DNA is TGCAGCGTTGAAGGTAGTACCGGCACAGATACGCAGTATTTT.

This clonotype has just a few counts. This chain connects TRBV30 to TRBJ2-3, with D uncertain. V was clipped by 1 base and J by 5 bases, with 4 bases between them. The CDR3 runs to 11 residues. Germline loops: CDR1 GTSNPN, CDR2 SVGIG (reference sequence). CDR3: CAWSEVDTQYF. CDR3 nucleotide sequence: TGTGCCTGGAGTGAGGTAGATACGCAGTATTTT.

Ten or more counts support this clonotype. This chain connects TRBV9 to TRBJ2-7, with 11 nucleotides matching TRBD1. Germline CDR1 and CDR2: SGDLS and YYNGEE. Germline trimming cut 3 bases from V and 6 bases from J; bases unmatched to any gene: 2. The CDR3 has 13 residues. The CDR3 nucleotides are TGTGCCAGCAGCGGGACAGGGGGCAGCGAGCAGTACTTC. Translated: CASSGTGGSEQYF.

The CDR3 DNA sequence: TGCAGTGGCCAGTCATCTGATACGCAGTATTTT. Translated: CSGQSSDTQYF. The chain links TRBV20-1 to TRBJ2-3; D gene unclear. The CDR3 covers 11 residues. V gave up 7 bases and J gave up 6 bases, with 11 bases separating them. CDR1 is DFQATT, CDR2 SNEGSKA, per germline (reference sequence).

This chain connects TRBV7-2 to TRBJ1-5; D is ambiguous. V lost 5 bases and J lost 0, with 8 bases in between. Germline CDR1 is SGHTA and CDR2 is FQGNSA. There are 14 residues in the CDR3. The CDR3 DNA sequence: TGTGCCAGCAGCCGGGATTATAGCAATCAGCCCCAGCATTTT. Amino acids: CASSRDYSNQPQHF. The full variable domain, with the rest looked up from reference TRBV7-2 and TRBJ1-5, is GAGVSQSPSNKVTEKGKDVELRCDPISGHTALYWYRQSLGQGLEFLIYFQGNSAPDKSGLPSDRFSAERTGGSVSTLTIQRTQQEDSAVYLCASSRDYSNQPQHFGDGTRLSIL.

CDR3 loop: CSARPKLGTDTQYF. Written as DNA, the CDR3 is TGCAGTGCTAGACCGAAGTTGGGCACAGATACGCAGTATTTT. V usage is TRBV20-1 and J usage is TRBJ2-3; D ambiguous. Germline CDR1 DFQATT, CDR2 SNEGSKA (reference sequence). V shed 2 bases and J shed 1 base, with 10 bases lying between them. The CDR3 spans 14 residues.

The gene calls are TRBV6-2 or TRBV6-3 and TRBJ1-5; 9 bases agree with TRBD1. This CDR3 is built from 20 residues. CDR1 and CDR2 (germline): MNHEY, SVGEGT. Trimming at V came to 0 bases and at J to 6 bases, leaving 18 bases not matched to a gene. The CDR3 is CASSYSIGSSSGQGTQPQHF. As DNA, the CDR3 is TGTGCCAGCAGTTACTCGATAGGGTCGAGTTCGGGACAGGGCACTCAGCCCCAGCATTTT.

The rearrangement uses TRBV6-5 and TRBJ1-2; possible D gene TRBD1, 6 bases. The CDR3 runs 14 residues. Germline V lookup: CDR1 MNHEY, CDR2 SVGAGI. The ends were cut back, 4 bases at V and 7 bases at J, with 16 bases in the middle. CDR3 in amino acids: CASSSSRQDGGYTF. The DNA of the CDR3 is TGTGCCAGCAGTTCCTCGAGACAGGATGGTGGCTACACCTTC.

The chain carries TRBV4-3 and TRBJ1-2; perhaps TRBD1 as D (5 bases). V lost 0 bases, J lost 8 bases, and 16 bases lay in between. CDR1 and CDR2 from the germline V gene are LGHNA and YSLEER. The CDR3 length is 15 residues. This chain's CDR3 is CASSQDTDTKQGYTF. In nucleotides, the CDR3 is TGCGCCAGCAGCCAAGATACGGACACCAAACAAGGCTACACCTTC.

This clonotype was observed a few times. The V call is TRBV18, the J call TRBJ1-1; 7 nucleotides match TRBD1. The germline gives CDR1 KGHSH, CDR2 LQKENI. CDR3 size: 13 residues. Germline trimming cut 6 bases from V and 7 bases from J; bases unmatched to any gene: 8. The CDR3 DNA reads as TGTGCCAGCTCGGCAGGGGGGCAGAATGAAGCTTTCTTT. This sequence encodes CASSAGGQNEAFF.

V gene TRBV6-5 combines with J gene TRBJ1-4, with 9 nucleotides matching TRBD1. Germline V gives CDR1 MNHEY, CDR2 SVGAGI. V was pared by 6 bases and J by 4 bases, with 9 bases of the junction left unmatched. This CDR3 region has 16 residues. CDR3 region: CASRSTGTGINEKLFF. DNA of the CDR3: TGTGCCAGCAGGAGTACCGGGACAGGGATTAATGAAAAACTGTTTTTT.

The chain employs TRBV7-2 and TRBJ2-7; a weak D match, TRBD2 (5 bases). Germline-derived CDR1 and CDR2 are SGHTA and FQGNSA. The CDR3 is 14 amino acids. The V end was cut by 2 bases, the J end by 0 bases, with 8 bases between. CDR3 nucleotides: TGTGCCAGCAGCTTAAAGAGCGGCTCCTACGAGCAGTACTTC. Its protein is CASSLKSGSYEQYF. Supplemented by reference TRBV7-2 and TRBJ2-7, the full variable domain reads GAGVSQSPSNKVTEKGKDVELRCDPISGHTALYWYRQSLGQGLEFLIYFQGNSAPDKSGLPSDRFSAERTGGSVSTLTIQRTQQEDSAVYLCASSLKSGSYEQYFGPGTRLTVT.

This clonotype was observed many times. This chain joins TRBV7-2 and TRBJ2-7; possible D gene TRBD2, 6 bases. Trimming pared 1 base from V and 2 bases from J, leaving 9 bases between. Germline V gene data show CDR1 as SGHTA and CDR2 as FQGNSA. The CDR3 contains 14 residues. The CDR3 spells CASSLELAPYEQYF. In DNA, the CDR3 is TGTGCCAGCAGCTTAGAACTAGCTCCCTACGAGCAGTACTTC.